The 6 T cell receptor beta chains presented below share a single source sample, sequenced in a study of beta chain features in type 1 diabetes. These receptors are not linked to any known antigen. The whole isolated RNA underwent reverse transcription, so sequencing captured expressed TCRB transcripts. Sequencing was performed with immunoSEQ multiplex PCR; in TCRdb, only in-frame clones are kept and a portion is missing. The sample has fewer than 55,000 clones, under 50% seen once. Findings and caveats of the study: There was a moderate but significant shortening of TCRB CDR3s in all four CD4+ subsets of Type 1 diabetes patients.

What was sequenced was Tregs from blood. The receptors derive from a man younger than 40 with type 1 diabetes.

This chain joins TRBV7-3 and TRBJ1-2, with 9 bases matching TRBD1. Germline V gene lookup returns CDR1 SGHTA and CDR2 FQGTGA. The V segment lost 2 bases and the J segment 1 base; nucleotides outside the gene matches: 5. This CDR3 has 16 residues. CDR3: CASSLFGTGLNYGYTF. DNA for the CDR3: TGTGCCAGCAGCTTATTTGGGACAGGGCTTAACTATGGCTACACCTTC.

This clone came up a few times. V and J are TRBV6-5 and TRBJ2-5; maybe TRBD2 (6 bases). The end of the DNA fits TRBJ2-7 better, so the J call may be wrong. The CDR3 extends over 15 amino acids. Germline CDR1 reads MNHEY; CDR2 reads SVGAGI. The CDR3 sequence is CASTKLGGAPDEQYF. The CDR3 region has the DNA TGTGCCAGCACCAAATTAGGCGGGGCCCCTGACGAGCAGTACTTC.

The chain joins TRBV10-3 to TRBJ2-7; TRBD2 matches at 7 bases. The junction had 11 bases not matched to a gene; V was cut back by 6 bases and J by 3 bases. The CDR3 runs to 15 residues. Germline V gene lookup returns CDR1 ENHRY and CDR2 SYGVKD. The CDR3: CAISGSGTNIYEQYF. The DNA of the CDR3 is TGTGCCATCAGCGGCTCCGGGACTAACATCTACGAGCAGTACTTC.

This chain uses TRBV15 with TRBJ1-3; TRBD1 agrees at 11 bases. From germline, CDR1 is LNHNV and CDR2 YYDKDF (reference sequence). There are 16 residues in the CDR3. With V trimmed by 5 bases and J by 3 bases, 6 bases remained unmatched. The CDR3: CATSGGQGAIGNTIYF. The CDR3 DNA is TGTGCCACCAGCGGCGGACAGGGGGCGATTGGAAACACCATATATTTT.

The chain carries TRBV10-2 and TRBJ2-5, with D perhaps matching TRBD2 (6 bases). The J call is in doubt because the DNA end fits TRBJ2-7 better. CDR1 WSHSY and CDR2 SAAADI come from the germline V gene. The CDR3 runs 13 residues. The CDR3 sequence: CASRGTASYEQYF. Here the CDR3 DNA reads TGCGCCAGCAGGGGGACTGCGTCCTACGAGCAGTACTTC.

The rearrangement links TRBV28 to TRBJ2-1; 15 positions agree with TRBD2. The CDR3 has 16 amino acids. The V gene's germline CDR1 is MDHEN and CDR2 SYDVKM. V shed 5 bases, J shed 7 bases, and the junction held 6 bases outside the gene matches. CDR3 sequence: CASSPGTSGRFNEQFF. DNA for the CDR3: TGTGCCAGCAGTCCCGGGACTAGCGGGAGGTTTAATGAGCAGTTCTTC.